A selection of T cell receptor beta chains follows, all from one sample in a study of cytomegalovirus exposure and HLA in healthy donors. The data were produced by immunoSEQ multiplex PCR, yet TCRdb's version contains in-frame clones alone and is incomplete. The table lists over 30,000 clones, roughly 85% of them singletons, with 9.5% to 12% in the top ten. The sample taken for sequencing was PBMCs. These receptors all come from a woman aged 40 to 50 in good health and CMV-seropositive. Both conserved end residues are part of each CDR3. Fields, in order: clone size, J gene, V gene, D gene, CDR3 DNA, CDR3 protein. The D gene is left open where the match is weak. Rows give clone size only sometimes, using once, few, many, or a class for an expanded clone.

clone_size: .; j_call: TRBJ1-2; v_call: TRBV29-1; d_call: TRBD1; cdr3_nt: TGCAGCGTTGGGACAGGCCTTAACTATGGCTACACCTTC; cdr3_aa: CSVGTGLNYGYTF
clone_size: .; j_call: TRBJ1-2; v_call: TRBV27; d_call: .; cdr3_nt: TGTGCCAGCAGTTCATCCCTGCTAGAAGGCTACACCTTC; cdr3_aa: CASSSSLLEGYTF
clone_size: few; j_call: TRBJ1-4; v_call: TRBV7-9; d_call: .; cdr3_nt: TGTGCCAGCAGCACGCGAAGAACTCAGGGGCGCCAGGGAGAAAAACTGTTTTTT; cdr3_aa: CASSTRRTQGRQGEKLFF
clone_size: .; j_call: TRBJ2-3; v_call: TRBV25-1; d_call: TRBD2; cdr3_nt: TGTGCCAGCAGTGAATTCGGCAACGGGGGGGCAGGAGATACGCAGTATTTT; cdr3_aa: CASSEFGNGGAGDTQYF
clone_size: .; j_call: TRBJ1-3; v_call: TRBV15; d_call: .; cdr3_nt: TGTGCCACCAGCAGAGATCTAGTGGACACCATATATTTT; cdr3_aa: CATSRDLVDTIYF
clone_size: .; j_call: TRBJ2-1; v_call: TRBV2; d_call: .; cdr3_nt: TGTGCCAGCAGCAGGGAACACTACAATGAGCAGTTCTTC; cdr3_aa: CASSREHYNEQFF
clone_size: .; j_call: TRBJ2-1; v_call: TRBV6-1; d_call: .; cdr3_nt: TGTGCCAGCAGTGAAGCAGGGCAGGGTCGGAATGAGCAGTTCTTC; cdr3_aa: CASSEAGQGRNEQFF
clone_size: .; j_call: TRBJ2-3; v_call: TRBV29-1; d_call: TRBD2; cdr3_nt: TGCAGCGTTGGGGGCGGGGGGCCGGGGGAGACGCAGTATTTT; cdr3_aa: CSVGGGGPGETQYF
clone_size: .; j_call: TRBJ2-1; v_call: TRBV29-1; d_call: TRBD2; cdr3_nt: TGCAGCTCTGAGCGGGGGGGCGGAAATGAGCAGTTCTTC; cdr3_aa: CSSERGGGNEQFF
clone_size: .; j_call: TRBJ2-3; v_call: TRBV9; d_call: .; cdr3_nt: TGTGCCGGCAGCGGGCATTTGGATACGCAGTATTTT; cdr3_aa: CAGSGHLDTQYF
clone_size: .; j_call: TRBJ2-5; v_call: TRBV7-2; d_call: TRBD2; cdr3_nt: TGTGCCAGCAGCTTACGCGCGGCGGGGGGTTTTACGGAGACCCAGTACTTC; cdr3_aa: CASSLRAAGGFTETQYF
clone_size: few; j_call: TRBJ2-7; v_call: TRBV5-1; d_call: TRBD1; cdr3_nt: TGCGCCAGCAGCCTTGACAGGGCCTACGAGCAGTACTTC; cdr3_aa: CASSLDRAYEQYF
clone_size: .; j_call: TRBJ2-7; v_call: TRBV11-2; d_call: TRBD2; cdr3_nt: TGTGCCAGCAGCCAAACTAGCGGGGGCCCCTCGTACGAGCAGTACTTC; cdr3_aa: CASSQTSGGPSYEQYF
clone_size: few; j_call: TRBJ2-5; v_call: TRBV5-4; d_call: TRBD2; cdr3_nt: TGTGCCAGCAGCTTTACTAGCGGGGGGGAAGAGACCCAGTACTTC; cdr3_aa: CASSFTSGGEETQYF
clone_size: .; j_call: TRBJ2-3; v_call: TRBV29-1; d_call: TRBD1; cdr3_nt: TGCAGCGTTGAGCTGACGGGACAGGGGATCGCAGATACGCAGTATTTT; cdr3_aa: CSVELTGQGIADTQYF
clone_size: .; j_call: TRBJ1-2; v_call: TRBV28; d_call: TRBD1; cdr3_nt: TGTGCCAGCAGTTTCGGGACAGGGGAGTGGGGCTATGGCTACACCTTC; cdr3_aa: CASSFGTGEWGYGYTF